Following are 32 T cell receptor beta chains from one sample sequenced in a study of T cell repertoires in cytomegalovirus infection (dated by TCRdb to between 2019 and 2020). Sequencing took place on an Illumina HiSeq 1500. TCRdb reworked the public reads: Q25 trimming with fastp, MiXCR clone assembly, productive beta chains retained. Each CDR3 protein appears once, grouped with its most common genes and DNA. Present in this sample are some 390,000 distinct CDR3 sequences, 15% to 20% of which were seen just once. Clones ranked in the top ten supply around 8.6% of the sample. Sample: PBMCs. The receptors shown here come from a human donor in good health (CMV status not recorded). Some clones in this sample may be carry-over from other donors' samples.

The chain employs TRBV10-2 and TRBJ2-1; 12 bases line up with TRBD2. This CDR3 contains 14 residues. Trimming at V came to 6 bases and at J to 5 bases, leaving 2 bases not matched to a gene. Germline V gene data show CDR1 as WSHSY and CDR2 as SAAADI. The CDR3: CASSTSGRNNEQFF. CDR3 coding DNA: TGCGCCAGCAGCACTAGCGGGAGGAACAATGAGCAGTTCTTC.

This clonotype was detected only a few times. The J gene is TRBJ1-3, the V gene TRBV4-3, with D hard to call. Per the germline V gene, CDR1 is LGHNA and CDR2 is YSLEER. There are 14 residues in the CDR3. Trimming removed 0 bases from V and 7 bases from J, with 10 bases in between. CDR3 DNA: TGCGCCAGCAGCCAAGACGTGTCGTGGAACACCATATATTTT. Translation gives CASSQDVSWNTIYF.

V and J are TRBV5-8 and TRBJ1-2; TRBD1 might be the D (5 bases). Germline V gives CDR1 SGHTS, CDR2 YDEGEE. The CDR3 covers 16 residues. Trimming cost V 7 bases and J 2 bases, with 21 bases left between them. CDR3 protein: CASLGGSLHRNYGYTF. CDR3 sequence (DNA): TGTGCCAGCCTGGGGGGGAGCCTACACCGCAACTATGGCTACACCTTC. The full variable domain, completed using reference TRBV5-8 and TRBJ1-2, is EAGVTQSPTHLIKTRGQQATLRCSPISGHTSVYWYQQALGLGLQFLLWYDEGEERNRGNFPPRFSGRQFPNYSSELNVNALELEDSALYLCASLGGSLHRNYGYTFGSGTRLTVV.

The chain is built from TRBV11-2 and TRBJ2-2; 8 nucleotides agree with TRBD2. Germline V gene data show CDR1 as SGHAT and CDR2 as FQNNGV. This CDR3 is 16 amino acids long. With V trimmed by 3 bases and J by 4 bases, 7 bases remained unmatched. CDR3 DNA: TGTGCCAGCAGCTTCGCGGGGGGTACACTCACCGGGGAGCTGTTTTTT. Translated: CASSFAGGTLTGELFF. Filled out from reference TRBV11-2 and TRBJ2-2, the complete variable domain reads EAGVAQSPRYKIIEKRQSVAFWCNPISGHATLYWYQQILGQGPKLLIQFQNNGVVDDSQLPKDRFSAERLKGVDSTLKIQPAKLEDSAVYLCASSFAGGTLTGELFFGEGSRLTVL.

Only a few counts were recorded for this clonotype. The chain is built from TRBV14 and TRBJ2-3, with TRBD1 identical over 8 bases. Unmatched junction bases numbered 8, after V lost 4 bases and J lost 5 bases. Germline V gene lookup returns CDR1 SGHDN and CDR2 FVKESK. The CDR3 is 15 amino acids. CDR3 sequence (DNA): TGTGCCAGCAGCCTCTGGACAGGGCGGGGAGATACGCAGTATTTT. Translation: CASSLWTGRGDTQYF.

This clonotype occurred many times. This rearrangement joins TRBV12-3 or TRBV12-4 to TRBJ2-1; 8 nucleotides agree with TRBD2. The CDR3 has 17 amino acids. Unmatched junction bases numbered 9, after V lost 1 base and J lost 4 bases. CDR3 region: CASSLVPSGRSYNEQFF. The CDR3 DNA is TGTGCCAGCAGTTTAGTCCCAAGCGGGAGATCGTACAATGAGCAGTTCTTC.

The DNA of the CDR3 is TGTGCCATCAGTGTTGGGGACAGGGTGACCTACGAGCAGTACTTC. This sequence encodes CAISVGDRVTYEQYF. This chain connects TRBV10-3 to TRBJ2-7, with 9 bases lining up with TRBD1. V lost 4 bases, J lost 2 bases, and 6 bases stayed unmatched. The CDR3 spans 15 residues. The germline CDR1 and CDR2 sequences are ENHRY and SYGVKD.

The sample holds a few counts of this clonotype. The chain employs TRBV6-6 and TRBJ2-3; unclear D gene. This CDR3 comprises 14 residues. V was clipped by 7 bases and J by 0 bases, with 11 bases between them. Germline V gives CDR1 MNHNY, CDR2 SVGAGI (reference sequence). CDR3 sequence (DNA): TGTGCCAGCAATCTACCTCTGAGCACAGATACGCAGTATTTT. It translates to CASNLPLSTDTQYF.

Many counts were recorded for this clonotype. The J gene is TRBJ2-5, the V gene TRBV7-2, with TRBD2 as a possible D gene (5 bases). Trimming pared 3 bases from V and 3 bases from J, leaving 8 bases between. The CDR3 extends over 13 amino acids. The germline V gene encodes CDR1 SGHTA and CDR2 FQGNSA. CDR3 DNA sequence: TGTGCCAGCAGCTTGCAGAGGGAAGAGACCCAGTACTTC. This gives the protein CASSLQREETQYF.

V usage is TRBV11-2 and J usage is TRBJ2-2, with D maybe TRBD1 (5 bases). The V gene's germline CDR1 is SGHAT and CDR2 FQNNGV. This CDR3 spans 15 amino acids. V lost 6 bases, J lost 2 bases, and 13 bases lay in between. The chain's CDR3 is CASSQGSRNTGELFF. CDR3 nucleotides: TGTGCCAGCAGTCAGGGTTCCCGAAACACCGGGGAGCTGTTTTTT.

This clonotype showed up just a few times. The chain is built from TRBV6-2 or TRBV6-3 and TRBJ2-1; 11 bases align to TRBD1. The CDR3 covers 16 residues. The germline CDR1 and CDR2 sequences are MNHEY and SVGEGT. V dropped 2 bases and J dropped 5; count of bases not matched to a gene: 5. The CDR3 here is CASSYPWGQGDNEQFF. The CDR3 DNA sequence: TGTGCCAGCAGTTACCCTTGGGGACAGGGGGACAATGAGCAGTTCTTC.

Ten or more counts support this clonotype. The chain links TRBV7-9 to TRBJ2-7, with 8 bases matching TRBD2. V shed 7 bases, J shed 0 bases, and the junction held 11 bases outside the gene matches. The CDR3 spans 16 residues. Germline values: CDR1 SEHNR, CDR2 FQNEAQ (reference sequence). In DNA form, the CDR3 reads TGTGCCAGCACCCCCGGGGGGGGCATGGCCTCCTACGAGCAGTACTTC. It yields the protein CASTPGGGMASYEQYF. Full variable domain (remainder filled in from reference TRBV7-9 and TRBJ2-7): DTGVSQNPRHKITKRGQNVTFRCDPISEHNRLYWYRQTLGQGPEFLTYFQNEAQLEKSRLLSDRFSAERPKGSFSTLEIQRTEQGDSAMYLCASTPGGGMASYEQYFGPGTRLTVT.

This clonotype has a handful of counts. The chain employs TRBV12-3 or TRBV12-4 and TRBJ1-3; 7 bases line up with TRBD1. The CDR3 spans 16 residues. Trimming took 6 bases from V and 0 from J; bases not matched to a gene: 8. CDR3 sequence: CASRRGQATSGNTIYF. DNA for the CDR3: TGTGCCAGCAGACGCGGACAGGCGACCTCTGGAAACACCATATATTTT.

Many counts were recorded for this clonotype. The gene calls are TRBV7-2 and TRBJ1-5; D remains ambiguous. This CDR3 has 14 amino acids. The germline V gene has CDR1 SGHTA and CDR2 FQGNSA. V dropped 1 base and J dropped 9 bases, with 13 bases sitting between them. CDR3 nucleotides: TGTGCCAGCAGCTTAGAAGGGTGGACTGGGCCCCAGCATTTT. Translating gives CASSLEGWTGPQHF.

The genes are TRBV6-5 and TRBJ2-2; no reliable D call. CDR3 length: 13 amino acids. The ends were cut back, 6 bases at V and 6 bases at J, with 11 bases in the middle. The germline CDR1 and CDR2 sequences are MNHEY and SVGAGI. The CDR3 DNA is TGTGCCAGCAGGCGATCTTCTCCCGGGGAGCTGTTTTTT. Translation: CASRRSSPGELFF.

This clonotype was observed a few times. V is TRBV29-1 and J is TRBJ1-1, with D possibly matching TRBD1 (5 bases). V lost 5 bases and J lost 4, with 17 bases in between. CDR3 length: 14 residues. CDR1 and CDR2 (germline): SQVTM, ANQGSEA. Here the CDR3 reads CSVNSWGLGTEAFF. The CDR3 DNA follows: TGCAGCGTTAATAGTTGGGGGTTGGGCACTGAAGCTTTCTTT.

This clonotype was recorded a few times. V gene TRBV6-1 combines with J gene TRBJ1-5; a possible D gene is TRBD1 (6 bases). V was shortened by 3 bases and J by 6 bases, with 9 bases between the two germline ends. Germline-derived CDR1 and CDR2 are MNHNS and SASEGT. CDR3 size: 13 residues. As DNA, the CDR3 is TGTGCCAGCAGTGAGACACAGGGTCAGCCCCAGCATTTT. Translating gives CASSETQGQPQHF.

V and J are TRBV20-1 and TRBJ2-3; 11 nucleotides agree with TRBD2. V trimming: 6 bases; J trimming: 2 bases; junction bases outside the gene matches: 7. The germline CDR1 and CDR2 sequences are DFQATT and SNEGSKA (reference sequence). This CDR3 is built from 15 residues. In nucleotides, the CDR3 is TGCAGTGCCCCCGGGACTAGCGGTTTCACAGATACGCAGTATTTT. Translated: CSAPGTSGFTDTQYF.

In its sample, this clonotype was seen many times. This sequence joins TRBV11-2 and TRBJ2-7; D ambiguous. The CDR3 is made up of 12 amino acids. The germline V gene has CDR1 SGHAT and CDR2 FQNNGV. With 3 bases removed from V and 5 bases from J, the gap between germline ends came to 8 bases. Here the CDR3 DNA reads TGTGCCAGCAGCTTTGGTCTTGACGAGCAGTACTTC. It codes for CASSFGLDEQYF.

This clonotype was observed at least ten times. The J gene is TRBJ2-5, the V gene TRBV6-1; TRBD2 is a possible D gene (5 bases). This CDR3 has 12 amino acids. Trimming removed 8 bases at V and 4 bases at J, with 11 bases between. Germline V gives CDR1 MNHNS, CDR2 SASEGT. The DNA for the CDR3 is TGTGCCAGCGGTGCGGGTCGAGAGACCCAGTACTTC. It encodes CASGAGRETQYF.

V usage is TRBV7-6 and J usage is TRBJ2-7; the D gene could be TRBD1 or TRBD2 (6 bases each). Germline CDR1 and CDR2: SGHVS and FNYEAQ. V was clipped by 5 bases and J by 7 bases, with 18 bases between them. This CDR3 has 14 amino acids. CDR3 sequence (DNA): TGTGCCAGCAGCCTTCGGGGGCCTGAGGGGGAGCAGTACTTC. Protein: CASSLRGPEGEQYF.

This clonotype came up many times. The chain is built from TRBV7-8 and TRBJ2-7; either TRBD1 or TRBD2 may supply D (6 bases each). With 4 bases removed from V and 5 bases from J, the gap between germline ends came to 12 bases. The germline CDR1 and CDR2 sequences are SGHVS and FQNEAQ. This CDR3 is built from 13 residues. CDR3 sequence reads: CASSYVGGHEQYF. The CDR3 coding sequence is TGTGCCAGCAGCTATGTGGGGGGCCACGAGCAGTACTTC.

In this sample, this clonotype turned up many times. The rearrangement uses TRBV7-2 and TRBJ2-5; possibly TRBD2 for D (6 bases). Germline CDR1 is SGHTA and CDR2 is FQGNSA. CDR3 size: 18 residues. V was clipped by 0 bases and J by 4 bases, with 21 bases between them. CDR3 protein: CASSLALSPGSLGETQYF. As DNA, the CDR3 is TGTGCCAGCAGCTTAGCTCTTTCTCCCGGGAGTTTAGGAGAGACCCAGTACTTC.

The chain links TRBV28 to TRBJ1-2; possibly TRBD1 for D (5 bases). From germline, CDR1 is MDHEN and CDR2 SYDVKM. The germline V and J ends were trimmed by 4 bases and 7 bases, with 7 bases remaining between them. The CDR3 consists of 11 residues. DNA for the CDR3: TGTGCCAGCAGTTCTGACAGTGGCTACACCTTC. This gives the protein CASSSDSGYTF.

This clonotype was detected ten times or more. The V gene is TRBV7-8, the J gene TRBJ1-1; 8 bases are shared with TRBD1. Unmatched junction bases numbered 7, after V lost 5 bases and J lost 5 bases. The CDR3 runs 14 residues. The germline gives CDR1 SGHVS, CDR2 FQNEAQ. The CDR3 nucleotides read TGTGCCAGCAGCCGTCAGGGGGCGCGGACTGAAGCTTTCTTT. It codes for CASSRQGARTEAFF.

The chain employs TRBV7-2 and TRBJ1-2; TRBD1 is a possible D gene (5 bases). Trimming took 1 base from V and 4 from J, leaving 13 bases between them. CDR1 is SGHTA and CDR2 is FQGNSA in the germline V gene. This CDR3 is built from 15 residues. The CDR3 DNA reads TGTGCCAGCAGCTTAGACAGGACGGGACGCTATGGCTACACCTTC. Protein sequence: CASSLDRTGRYGYTF. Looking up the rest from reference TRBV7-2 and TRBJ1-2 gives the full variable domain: GAGVSQSPSNKVTEKGKDVELRCDPISGHTALYWYRQSLGQGLEFLIYFQGNSAPDKSGLPSDRFSAERTGGSVSTLTIQRTQQEDSAVYLCASSLDRTGRYGYTFGSGTRLTVV.

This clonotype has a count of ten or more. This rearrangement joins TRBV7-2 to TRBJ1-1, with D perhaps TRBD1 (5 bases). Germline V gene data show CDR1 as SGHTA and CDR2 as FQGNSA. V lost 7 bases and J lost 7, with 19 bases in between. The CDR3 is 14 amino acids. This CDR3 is CASKGTTSGSEAFF. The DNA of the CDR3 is TGTGCCAGCAAAGGGACGACATCGGGAAGTGAAGCTTTCTTT. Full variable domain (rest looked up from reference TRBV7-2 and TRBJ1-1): GAGVSQSPSNKVTEKGKDVELRCDPISGHTALYWYRQSLGQGLEFLIYFQGNSAPDKSGLPSDRFSAERTGGSVSTLTIQRTQQEDSAVYLCASKGTTSGSEAFFGQGTRLTVV.

In nucleotides, the CDR3 is TGTGCCAGCAGTCAAGACCGACAGGGTTGGGAAAAACTGTTTTTT. Its translation is CASSQDRQGWEKLFF. V and J are TRBV2 and TRBJ1-4; 7 nucleotides align to TRBD1. The trim removed 5 bases at V and 8 bases at J, leaving 11 bases unmatched. Germline-derived CDR1 and CDR2 are SNHLY and FYNNEI. CDR3 length: 15 amino acids.

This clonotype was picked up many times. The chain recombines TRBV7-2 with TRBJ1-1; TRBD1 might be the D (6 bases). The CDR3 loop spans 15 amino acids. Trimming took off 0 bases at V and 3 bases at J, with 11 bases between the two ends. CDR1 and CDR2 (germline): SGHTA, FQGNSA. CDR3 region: CASSLAYRVDTEAFF. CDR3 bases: TGTGCCAGCAGCTTAGCGTACAGGGTGGACACTGAAGCTTTCTTT.

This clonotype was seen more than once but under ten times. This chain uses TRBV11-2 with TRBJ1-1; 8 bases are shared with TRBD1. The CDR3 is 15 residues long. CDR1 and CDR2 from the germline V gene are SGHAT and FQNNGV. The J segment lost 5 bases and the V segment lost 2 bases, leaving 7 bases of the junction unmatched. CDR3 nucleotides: TGTGCCAGCAGCTTAACCTCAGGGGGCAAAACTGAAGCTTTCTTT. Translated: CASSLTSGGKTEAFF.

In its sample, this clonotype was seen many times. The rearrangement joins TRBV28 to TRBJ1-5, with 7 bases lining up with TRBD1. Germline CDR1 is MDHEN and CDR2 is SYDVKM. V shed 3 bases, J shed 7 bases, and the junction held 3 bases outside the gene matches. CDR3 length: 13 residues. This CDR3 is CASSFTGDQPQHF. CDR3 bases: TGTGCCAGCAGTTTTACAGGGGACCAGCCCCAGCATTTT.

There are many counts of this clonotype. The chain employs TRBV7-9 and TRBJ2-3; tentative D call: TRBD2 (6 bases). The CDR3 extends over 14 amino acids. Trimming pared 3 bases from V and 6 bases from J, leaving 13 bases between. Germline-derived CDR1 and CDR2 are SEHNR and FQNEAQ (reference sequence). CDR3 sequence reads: CASSFRDSADTQYF. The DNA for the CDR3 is TGTGCCAGCAGCTTCCGGGACTCGGCGGATACGCAGTATTTT.